This TCR beta chain was identified in a study of cytomegalovirus exposure and HLA in healthy donors. Study observations and caveats: Per a later analysis, about 15,000 TCR beta sequences showed association with HLA alleles at 0.05 false discovery rate. The authors later linked a missense DCLRE1C variant to TCR beta V- and J-gene trimming.

In the PCR, 60 Vbeta and 13 Jbeta primers were used. Measured with immunoSEQ multiplex PCR; TCRdb has only the in-frame clones, and not every one. There are approximately 170,000 clones in the sample; around 75% occur only once, and 4.5% to 5% lies in the top ten. This clone showed up just once. Antigen unknown. Germline V gene sequence: CDR1 MGHDK, CDR2 SYGVNS. Between the trimmed V and J ends, which lost 6 bases and 6 bases, there was a span of 13 bases. The CDR3 runs to 13 residues. Input material: PBMCs. This TCR was recovered from a young man in good health and CMV-seropositive. This chain joins TRBV25-1 and TRBJ2-3; possibly TRBD2 for D (7 bases). The CDR3 spells CASRGGAGDTQYF. CDR3 bases: TGTGCCAGCAGGGGGGGGGCAGGCGATACGCAGTATTTT. Full variable domain (missing parts from reference TRBV25-1 and TRBJ2-3): EADIYQTPRYLVIGTGKKITLECSQTMGHDKMYWYQQDPGMELHLIHYSYGVNSTEKGDLSSESTVSRIRTEHFPLTLESARPSHTSQYLCASRGGAGDTQYFGPGTRLTVL.